The 7 T cell receptor beta chains below all came from one sample that was sequenced in a study of response to subunit inactivated influenza vaccine. Using its own MiXCR run on the RT-PCR reads, TCRdb lists one record per CDR3 protein. The table includes some 300,000 distinct CDR3 sequences, 22% detected once. This specimen was PBMCs from blood, taken approximately 22 months after vaccination. These receptors were taken from a man between 50 and 70 years old who received an inactivated influenza vaccine.

The CDR3 sequence is CSVEREGGYGYTF. The CDR3 DNA reads TGCAGCGTTGAAAGGGAGGGCGGCTATGGCTACACCTTC. The V gene is TRBV29-1, the J gene TRBJ1-2; D not resolved. The germline V gene encodes CDR1 SQVTM and CDR2 ANQGSEA. This CDR3 contains 13 residues. Trimming removed 2 bases from V and 4 bases from J, with 11 bases in between.

This clonotype was detected a few times. The V call is TRBV29-1, the J call TRBJ1-1; D might be TRBD1 (5 bases). The CDR3 length is 14 residues. V lost 4 bases and J lost 5, with 17 bases in between. The germline V gene encodes CDR1 SQVTM and CDR2 ANQGSEA. The CDR3 region has the DNA TGCAGCGTTGCCGTCAATGGGGGTCCGACTGAAGCTTTCTTT. Translating it yields CSVAVNGGPTEAFF.

This clonotype was seen only a few times. The chain uses TRBV20-1 and TRBJ1-5; D is uncertain. This CDR3 region has 15 residues. The germline CDR1 and CDR2 sequences are DFQATT and SNEGSKA (reference sequence). Trimming stripped 3 bases from V and 4 bases from J, with 16 bases between. The CDR3 region has the DNA TGCAGTGCTAGCCCCAGTGGTATGATTAATCAGCCCCAGCATTTT. This encodes CSASPSGMINQPQHF.

In its sample, this clonotype was seen a few times. The rearrangement joins TRBV18 to TRBJ1-1; TRBD1 aligns across 9 bases. The V gene's germline CDR1 is KGHSH and CDR2 LQKENI. V gave up 2 bases and J gave up 0 bases; unmatched junction bases: 4. There are 16 residues in the CDR3. For the CDR3, the DNA is TGTGCCAGCTCACCAGGACAGGGGAGGGTGAACACTGAAGCTTTCTTT. It codes for CASSPGQGRVNTEAFF.

This CDR3 reads CASSLGQGWETQYF. The CDR3 DNA is TGTGCCAGCAGTTTAGGGCAGGGATGGGAGACCCAGTACTTC. This chain connects TRBV12-3 or TRBV12-4 to TRBJ2-5; TRBD1 is a possible D gene (5 bases). Trimming removed 1 base from V and 5 bases from J, with 11 bases in between. The CDR3 loop spans 14 amino acids.

This chain uses TRBV7-9 with TRBJ1-2, with a weak D call TRBD1 (5 bases). The CDR3 is 15 amino acids. Germline CDR1 reads SEHNR; CDR2 reads FQNEAQ (reference sequence). The V end lost 0 bases, the J end lost 0 bases, and 8 bases lay between the germline ends. Here the CDR3 reads CASSLADTANYGYTF. CDR3 nucleotides: TGTGCCAGCAGCTTAGCGGACACGGCTAACTATGGCTACACCTTC.

This clonotype has just a few counts. The V and J genes are TRBV5-5 and TRBJ1-1; D ambiguous. Between the trimmed V and J ends, which lost 4 bases and 2 bases, there was a span of 18 bases. In germline, CDR1 is SGHKS, CDR2 YYEKEE (reference sequence). The CDR3 sequence is 16 residues long. Here the CDR3 DNA reads TGTGCCAGCAGCGATCTACTCACCTCTCTCAACACTGAAGCTTTCTTT. Protein sequence: CASSDLLTSLNTEAFF. Supplemented by reference TRBV5-5 and TRBJ1-1, the full variable domain reads DAGVTQSPTHLIKTRGQQVTLRCSPISGHKSVSWYQQVLGQGPQFIFQYYEKEERGRGNFPDRFSARQFPNYSSELNVNALLLGDSALYLCASSDLLTSLNTEAFFGQGTRLTVV.